This T cell receptor beta chain was recorded in a study of cytomegalovirus exposure and HLA in healthy donors. Study-wide results and limits: The investigators catalogued 150 or so TCR beta chains as cytomegalovirus-associated. High sensitivity and specificity were reportedly achieved when the classifier diagnosed cytomegalovirus status.

With respect to this clone: Its specificity is not known.

The donors belonged to the approximately 120-subject validation cohort, separate from the approximately 670-subject first cohort. TCRdb's table, derived via immunoSEQ multiplex PCR, lists solely in-frame clones and lacks some. This sample has about 56,000 clones; 85% to 95% occur once, and the top ten carry 1.1%. Germline V gene sequence: CDR1 MRHNA, CDR2 SNTAGT. The CDR3 runs to 13 residues. V was clipped by 6 bases and J by 7 bases, with 12 bases between them. The chain combines TRBV6-4 with TRBJ2-2; weak D call: TRBD1 (5 bases). The receptor was derived from a man between 18 and 35 years old in good health and CMV-seronegative. The sample comprised PBMCs. The CDR3 loop reads CASRAQRGGELFF. CDR3 in DNA: TGTGCCAGCAGAGCCCAAAGGGGCGGGGAGCTGTTTTTT.